The 26 T cell receptor beta chains presented below share a single source sample, sequenced in a study of lymphopenia after photon versus proton radiotherapy. Repertoires were generated with immunoSEQ multiplex PCR, while TCRdb's copy carries only in-frame clones and drops some. The data hold more than 45,000 clones, with roughly 84% observed a single time. The material sequenced was peripheral blood, taken from a patient treated with proton-based radiotherapy. The receptors shown here come from a man in his sixties with pancreatic cancer.

The rearrangement joins TRBV5-1 to TRBJ1-5; TRBD1 matches at 11 bases. This CDR3 is 17 amino acids long. The trim removed 4 bases at V and 0 bases at J, leaving 6 bases unmatched. The V gene's germline CDR1 is SGHRS and CDR2 YFSETQ. This CDR3 is CASSPGTGGFSNQPQHF. The CDR3 DNA reads TGCGCCAGCAGCCCCGGGACAGGGGGGTTTAGCAATCAGCCCCAGCATTTT. The entire variable domain, with the rest obtained from reference TRBV5-1 and TRBJ1-5, is as follows: KAGVTQTPRYLIKTRGQQVTLSCSPISGHRSVSWYQQTPGQGLQFLFEYFSETQRNKGNFPGRFSGRQFSNSRSEMNVSTLELGDSALYLCASSPGTGGFSNQPQHFGDGTRLSIL.

The chain uses TRBV19 and TRBJ2-1, with D perhaps matching TRBD1 or TRBD2 (5 bases each). Trimming took off 8 bases at V and 5 bases at J, with 16 bases between the two ends. The germline V gene encodes CDR1 LNHDA and CDR2 SQIVND (reference sequence). The CDR3 contains 14 residues. This CDR3 is CASSLRGPNNEQFF. CDR3 coding DNA: TGTGCCAGTTCCCTCCGGGGACCGAACAATGAGCAGTTCTTC.

The chain combines TRBV18 with TRBJ1-4, with D possibly TRBD1 on 6 matching bases. The germline gives CDR1 KGHSH, CDR2 LQKENI. CDR3 length equals 13 residues. The germline V and J ends were trimmed by 4 bases and 8 bases, with 11 bases remaining between them. CDR3 DNA sequence: TGTGCCAGCTCACGGGGACAAAACGAAAAACTGTTTTTT. Its translation is CASSRGQNEKLFF.

This clone was seen more than once but under ten times. V usage is TRBV11-2 and J usage is TRBJ2-7, with D possibly being TRBD2 (6 bases). V was shortened by 0 bases and J by 1 base, with 7 bases between the two germline ends. This CDR3 has 14 residues. Germline V lookup: CDR1 SGHAT, CDR2 FQNNGV. The DNA for the CDR3 is TGTGCCAGCAGCTTAGATGGGGGGTCCTACGAGCAGTACTTC. Its translation: CASSLDGGSYEQYF.

This chain joins TRBV27 and TRBJ1-2; 7 nucleotides agree with TRBD1. Per the germline V gene, CDR1 is MNHEY and CDR2 is SMNVEV (reference sequence). The CDR3 consists of 13 residues. J lost 0 bases, V lost 6 bases, and 1 base had no gene match. CDR3 in amino acids: CASRGTANYGYTF. In DNA, the CDR3 is TGTGCCAGCAGAGGGACAGCTAACTATGGCTACACCTTC.

The J gene is TRBJ2-1, the V gene TRBV5-4, with 7 bases matching TRBD1. The J segment lost 3 bases and the V segment lost 8 bases, leaving 8 bases of the junction unmatched. The CDR3 extends over 14 amino acids. Germline CDR1 reads SGHNT; CDR2 reads YYREEE (reference sequence). As DNA, the CDR3 is TGTGCCAGTTCCGGGACAGCCGGCTACAATGAGCAGTTCTTC. The encoded protein is CASSGTAGYNEQFF.

This clone was observed a single time. This chain joins TRBV4-1 and TRBJ2-1; D ambiguous. V was trimmed by 4 bases and J by 9 bases, leaving 13 bases between them. The CDR3 spans 13 residues. CDR1 and CDR2 from the germline V gene are MGHRA and YSYEKL. The CDR3 DNA reads TGCGCCAGCAGCCCGCGTGGGGATGGTGAGCAGTTCTTC. Translated: CASSPRGDGEQFF.

The V and J genes are TRBV4-1 and TRBJ2-1; 11 bases are shared with TRBD1. The V segment lost 6 bases and the J segment 9 bases; nucleotides outside the gene matches: 4. CDR1 MGHRA and CDR2 YSYEKL come from the germline V gene. CDR3 length: 13 residues. The CDR3 bases are TGCGCCAGCAGGGGACAGGGGGTGGGTGAGCAGTTCTTC. It codes for CASRGQGVGEQFF.

The chain uses TRBV9 and TRBJ2-5, with 10 bases lining up with TRBD2. The J call may be in error: the DNA end matches TRBJ2-7 better. Per germline, CDR1 SGDLS and CDR2 YYNGEE. There are 14 residues in the CDR3. CDR3 residues: CASSEGLANYEQYF. The CDR3 DNA reads as TGTGCCAGCAGCGAGGGACTAGCGAACTACGAGCAGTACTTC.

The CDR3 region has the DNA TGTGCCAGCAGTTTATCGTTGGGTCTCAATCAGCCCCAGCATTTT. Amino acid sequence: CASSLSLGLNQPQHF. The V gene is TRBV28, the J gene TRBJ1-5; D call uncertain. The germline V and J ends were trimmed by 1 base and 3 bases, with 10 bases remaining between them. This CDR3 has 15 amino acids. Per the germline V gene, CDR1 is MDHEN and CDR2 is SYDVKM.

The chain uses TRBV30 and TRBJ2-1; a weak D match, TRBD2 (6 bases). The length of the CDR3 is 13 residues. V was cut by 2 bases and J by 15 bases, with 20 bases left in between. Looked up from germline, CDR1 is GTSNPN and CDR2 is SVGIG (reference sequence). The CDR3 sequence is CAWSFLLGGNLFF. The CDR3 DNA sequence: TGTGCCTGGAGTTTTCTTTTGGGCGGGAACCTGTTCTTC.

The chain joins TRBV29-1 to TRBJ1-4; TRBD1 agrees at 8 bases. V lost 7 bases to trimming and J lost 8 bases; unmatched junction nucleotides: 9. Germline CDR1 is SQVTM and CDR2 is ANQGSEA. CDR3 length: 13 amino acids. The CDR3 sequence is CSAWTGSKEKLFF. CDR3 in DNA: TGCAGCGCCTGGACAGGGTCAAAAGAAAAACTGTTTTTT.

J is TRBJ1-3 and V is TRBV15; 8 nucleotides line up with TRBD1. The germline V gene has CDR1 LNHNV and CDR2 YYDKDF (reference sequence). Trimming at V came to 4 bases and at J to 0 bases, leaving 2 bases not matched to a gene. The CDR3 covers 15 residues. CDR3 loop: CATSKGQASGNTIYF. The CDR3 bases are TGTGCCACCAGCAAGGGACAGGCCTCTGGAAACACCATATATTTT.

The CDR3 nucleotides are TGTGCCAGCTCACCAAGGACTAGGGGGGACGAGCAGTACTTC. Its translation is CASSPRTRGDEQYF. V and J are TRBV18 and TRBJ2-7, with TRBD2 as a possible D gene (7 bases). The CDR3 is 14 residues long. The germline V gene encodes CDR1 KGHSH and CDR2 LQKENI. With 2 bases removed from V and 5 bases from J, the gap between germline ends came to 13 bases.

V and J are TRBV2 and TRBJ2-7, with D uncertain. The V gene's germline CDR1 is SNHLY and CDR2 FYNNEI. V was pared by 3 bases and J by 4 bases, with 7 bases between. The CDR3 spans 12 residues. The CDR3 DNA sequence: TGTGCCAGCAGTGATCTGCCATACGAGCAGTACTTC. Translation: CASSDLPYEQYF.

V usage is TRBV7-2 and J usage is TRBJ2-5; D uncertain. This CDR3 comprises 15 residues. Germline CDR1 is SGHTA and CDR2 is FQGNSA. The V gene lost 0 bases and the J gene lost 2 bases, with 10 bases spanning the gap. The CDR3 DNA is TGTGCCAGCAGCTTAGCGCGCGGATCTCAAGAGACCCAGTACTTC. This codes for CASSLARGSQETQYF.

In its sample, this clone was seen once. The J gene is TRBJ2-3, the V gene TRBV9, with D perhaps TRBD2 (5 bases). V dropped 0 bases and J dropped 5 bases, with 13 bases sitting between them. CDR1 and CDR2 from the germline V gene are SGDLS and YYNGEE. This CDR3 comprises 15 residues. This chain's CDR3 is CASSVDVGEGDTQYF. CDR3 sequence (DNA): TGTGCCAGCAGCGTAGACGTGGGAGAAGGAGATACGCAGTATTTT.

This clone was seen only a few times. V usage is TRBV28 and J usage is TRBJ1-2, with D possibly matching TRBD1 (5 bases). The germline V gene has CDR1 MDHEN and CDR2 SYDVKM. This CDR3 comprises 14 residues. Trimming took 2 bases from V and 8 from J, leaving 15 bases between them. The chain's CDR3 is CASSLMGTLSGYTF. CDR3 bases: TGTGCCAGCAGTTTAATGGGGACTTTAAGCGGCTACACCTTC.

The V and J genes are TRBV5-1 and TRBJ2-7; D may match TRBD1 or TRBD2 (5 bases each). Germline CDR1 and CDR2: SGHRS and YFSETQ. The ends were cut back, 4 bases at V and 2 bases at J, with 13 bases in the middle. The CDR3 runs to 14 residues. The CDR3 DNA reads as TGCGCCAGCAGCGAAGCCGGGACGGCCTACGAGCAGTACTTC. Translated: CASSEAGTAYEQYF.

V and J are TRBV7-2 and TRBJ1-5, with D possibly matching TRBD1 (5 bases). Deletions cut 6 bases from V and 7 bases from J, with 13 bases between. This CDR3 is 13 amino acids long. CDR1 and CDR2 from the germline V gene are SGHTA and FQGNSA. CDR3 protein: CASSTDRPQPQHF. The CDR3 DNA sequence: TGTGCCAGCAGTACCGACAGACCCCAGCCCCAGCATTTT.

The genes are TRBV5-1 and TRBJ2-3; 8 bases are shared with TRBD2. There are 13 residues in the CDR3. The V and J ends lost 3 bases and 5 bases, in that order; junction bases with no gene match: 2. The germline CDR1 and CDR2 sequences are SGHRS and YFSETQ. Here the CDR3 DNA reads TGCGCCAGCAGCTCGGCGGGGGGAGATACGCAGTATTTT. Translation: CASSSAGGDTQYF.

The J gene is TRBJ2-1, the V gene TRBV27; TRBD2 matches at 13 bases. The CDR3 is 20 residues long. V lost 6 bases and J lost 6; bases outside the gene matches: 20. Per germline, CDR1 MNHEY and CDR2 SMNVEV (reference sequence). CDR3 in DNA: TGTGCCAGCAGCCCTTCCCGTCAGACAGTGGGACTAGCGGGGACCAATGAGCAGTTCTTC. Translating gives CASSPSRQTVGLAGTNEQFF.

The gene calls are TRBV30 and TRBJ2-7; 12 bases are shared with TRBD2. Germline CDR1 is GTSNPN and CDR2 is SVGIG (reference sequence). CDR3 length: 13 residues. The V and J ends lost 1 base and 6 bases, in that order; junction bases with no gene match: 1. CDR3: CAWSAGLAGEQYF. The CDR3 bases are TGTGCCTGGAGTGCGGGACTAGCGGGCGAGCAGTACTTC.

This chain joins TRBV6-5 and TRBJ2-1; 7 bases are shared with TRBD1. V shed 2 bases, J shed 7 bases, and the junction held 5 bases outside the gene matches. Germline V gene sequence: CDR1 MNHEY, CDR2 SVGAGI. The CDR3 sequence is 14 residues long. Written as DNA, the CDR3 is TGTGCCAGCAGTTACGGGACAGCCGTAAATGAGCAGTTCTTC. It specifies CASSYGTAVNEQFF.

V gene TRBV6-5 combines with J gene TRBJ2-7, with 8 bases lining up with TRBD1. The CDR3 covers 16 residues. The V and J ends lost 4 bases and 7 bases, in that order; junction bases with no gene match: 15. The V gene's germline CDR1 is MNHEY and CDR2 SVGAGI. This chain's CDR3 is CASSFSRTGSSGEQYF. CDR3 bases: TGTGCCAGCAGTTTCTCCCGGACAGGGAGCTCTGGAGAGCAGTACTTC.

V gene TRBV11-2 combines with J gene TRBJ2-2; maybe TRBD1 (5 bases). Germline V gene lookup returns CDR1 SGHAT and CDR2 FQNNGV. V was clipped by 4 bases and J by 3 bases, with 9 bases between them. CDR3 size: 14 residues. CDR3 DNA sequence: TGTGCCAGCAGCTCCGACAGATACACCGGGGAGCTGTTTTTT. Protein: CASSSDRYTGELFF.